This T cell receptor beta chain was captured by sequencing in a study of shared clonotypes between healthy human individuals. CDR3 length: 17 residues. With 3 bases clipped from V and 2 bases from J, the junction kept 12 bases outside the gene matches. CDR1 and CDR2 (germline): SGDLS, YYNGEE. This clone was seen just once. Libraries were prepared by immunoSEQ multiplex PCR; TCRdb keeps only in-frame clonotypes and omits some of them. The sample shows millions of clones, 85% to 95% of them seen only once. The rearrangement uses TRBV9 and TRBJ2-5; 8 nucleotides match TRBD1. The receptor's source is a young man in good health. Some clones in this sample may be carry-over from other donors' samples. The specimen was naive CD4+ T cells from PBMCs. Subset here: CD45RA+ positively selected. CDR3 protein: CASSGGGGTGLQETQYF. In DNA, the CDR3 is TGTGCCAGCAGCGGCGGAGGCGGGACAGGACTTCAAGAGACCCAGTACTTC. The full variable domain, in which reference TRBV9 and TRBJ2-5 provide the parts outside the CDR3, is DSGVTQTPKHLITATGQRVTLRCSPRSGDLSVYWYQQSLDQGLQFLIQYYNGEERAKGNILERFSAQQFPDLHSELNLSSLELGDSALYFCASSGGGGTGLQETQYFGPGTRLLVL.